This is a list of T cell receptor beta chains from one sample in a study of T cell responses to AZD1222 COVID-19 vaccine. This table comes from immunoSEQ multiplex PCR, and its TCRdb copy is limited to in-frame clones, with some not included. The profile shows about 130,000 clones, approximately 86% of them singletons. The specimen was peripheral blood, collected 28 days after the second AZD1222 dose. Every receptor here comes from an adult who received the AZD1222 COVID-19 vaccine. CDR3s include the opening cysteine and the closing phenylalanine or tryptophan. A D gene is named only where the DNA matches it firmly. Size is omitted from some rows. Given values are once, few, many or a class for expanded clones.

>few|TRBV6-4|TRBJ1-2|NA
TGTGCCAGCAGTGTCGGACAAGGCTATGGCTACACCTTC
CASSVGQGYGYTF
>NA|TRBV6-5|TRBJ1-1|NA
TGTGCCAGCAGTTCGAGATCAGGGAGGAACACTGAAGCTTTCTTT
CASSSRSGRNTEAFF
>NA|TRBV9|TRBJ1-4|NA
TGTGCCAGCAGCGTAGGCGGGGGAACTAATGAAAAACTGTTTTTT
CASSVGGGTNEKLFF
>NA|TRBV5-1|TRBJ2-3|NA
TGCGCCAGCAGCTTAGGCCTAGCTACAGATACGCAGTATTTT
CASSLGLATDTQYF
>NA|TRBV6-5|TRBJ1-6|NA
TGTGCCAGCAGTTGGGGGACACCAAACCGACCCCTCCACTTT
CASSWGTPNRPLHF
>NA|TRBV9|TRBJ1-4|NA
TGTGCCAGCAGCGTAGCAGGCCATAGGGGTGAAAAACTGTTTTTT
CASSVAGHRGEKLFF
>few|TRBV7-3|TRBJ2-6|NA
TGTGCCAGCAGCTGGGCGGGGAGCTCTGGGGCCAACGTCCTGACTTTC
CASSWAGSSGANVLTF
>NA|TRBV6-2/TRBV6-3|TRBJ2-1|NA
TGTGCCAGCAGTTTTGTAACAGCTAACAATGAGCAGTTCTTC
CASSFVTANNEQFF
>once|TRBV6-2/TRBV6-3|TRBJ1-6|NA
TGTGCCAGCAGTTACGGAGGGGACGGGAATTCACCCCTCCACTTT
CASSYGGDGNSPLHF
>NA|TRBV5-1|TRBJ2-1|TRBD2
TGCGCCAGCACCCACGGAGGCGGGAGCTCCTACAATGAGCAGTTCTTC
CASTHGGGSSYNEQFF
>NA|TRBV19|TRBJ2-7|TRBD2
TGTGCCAGTAGTAGCGGGAGTTCCATCGAGCAGTACTTC
CASSSGSSIEQYF
>once|TRBV19|TRBJ2-5|TRBD1
TGTGCCAGCTCACAGGGGTCCCAAGAGACCCAGTACTTC
CASSQGSQETQYF
>NA|TRBV6-5|TRBJ1-6|NA
TGTGCCAGCAGACAGGTGGATTATAATTCACCCCTCCACTTT
CASRQVDYNSPLHF
>NA|TRBV28|TRBJ1-2|NA
TGTGCCAGCAGCGCAACAGGTGGCTACACCTTC
CASSATGGYTF
>NA|TRBV21-1|TRBJ1-4|NA
TGTGCCAGCAGCACGACAGGGACAGAAAAACTGTTTTTT
CASSTTGTEKLFF
>NA|TRBV7-2|TRBJ2-6|NA
TGTGCCAGCAGCTCTCCGGGACGGACACCCTCTGGGGCCAACGTCCTGACTTTC
CASSSPGRTPSGANVLTF
>NA|TRBV2|TRBJ1-1|NA
TGTGCCAGCAACGTCAAGGGAGCAGACACTGAAGCTTTCTTT
CASNVKGADTEAFF
>NA|TRBV27|TRBJ1-1|NA
TGTGCCAGCAGTTGGGCAGTTCGGACTGAAGCTTTCTTT
CASSWAVRTEAFF
>NA|TRBV6-1|TRBJ2-1|TRBD2
TGTGCCAGCAGTGAGACTAGCGGGGGGGGACGCTCCTACAATGAGCAGTTCTTC
CASSETSGGGRSYNEQFF
>few|TRBV7-8|TRBJ1-5|TRBD1
TGTGCCAGCAGCTTAAGGGGGCAGGGGGAAGGAGATCAGCCCCAGCATTTT
CASSLRGQGEGDQPQHF
>NA|TRBV6-5|TRBJ1-2|NA
TGTGCCAGCAGTTACGGGGGACGGGGATACTTC
CASSYGGRGYF
>NA|TRBV6-6|TRBJ2-1|NA
TGTGCCAGCAGTCGAGAAGCAACGGGGTACGTCAATGAGCAGTTCTTC
CASSREATGYVNEQFF
>NA|TRBV29-1|TRBJ1-4|NA
TGCAGCGTTGTCGAAGTAGACTCAAAGGCGGGAAAACTGTTTTTT
CSVVEVDSKAGKLFF
>NA|TRBV2|TRBJ2-6|NA
TGTGCCAGCAGTTCGGACATCAGTGGGGCCAACGTCCTGACTTTC
CASSSDISGANVLTF
>NA|TRBV12-3/TRBV12-4|TRBJ2-3|TRBD1
TGTGCCAGCACCTTAGGGACAGCCGATACGCAGTATTTT
CASTLGTADTQYF
>NA|TRBV15|TRBJ1-4|NA
TGTGCCACCAGCAGAGATCAATACAGGGTTGAAAAACTGTTTTTT
CATSRDQYRVEKLFF